The clone carrying this T cell receptor (beta chain) appeared many times. The antigen is undetermined. The data derive from a study of tumor-infiltrating lymphocytes in primary liver carcinoma. On the study more broadly: Male and female patients aged 30 to 69 years made up the cohort. Tumors, staged T1-T3 N0M0, spanned roughly 4 to 11 cm. Broader study findings: Pairs of tumor regions overlapped more than tumor-adjacent and tumor-blood pairs did. Against blood, tumors held a significantly higher top-250-clone fraction (p = 0.039).

From approximately 500 ng total RNA, TCR beta cDNA was generated with a primer in the constant region. Library construction for TCR beta comprised three nested multiplex PCR rounds performed with slightly modified ARM-PCR. Both of the initial two PCR rounds ran for about 9 cycles and employed TRBV1-TRBV30 forward primers alongside a C-beta reverse primer. TCRdb called the multiplex PCR reads again in MiXCR, with one record for every CDR3 protein. The sample holds roughly 40,000 distinct CDR3 sequences, roughly 80% seen once. Trimming shortened V by 2 bases and J by 8 bases, and 16 bases separated the two germline ends. This CDR3 has 15 amino acids. Germline CDR1 is MNHNS and CDR2 is SASEGT. From 20-30 mg of unsorted bulk tissue, DNA and RNA were co-extracted together.

The origin of this receptor is a young woman with primary liver carcinoma and hepatitis B virus infection. Sequenced input: tumor-adjacent normal liver tissue. The chain carries TRBV6-1 and TRBJ2-1; D is perhaps TRBD1 (7 bases). This chain's CDR3 is CASSESLEGADEQFF. CDR3 nucleotide sequence: TGTGCCAGCAGTGAATCTCTGGAGGGGGCGGATGAGCAGTTCTTC.